The T cell receptor (beta chain) described here comes from a study of T-cell memory formation after mild COVID-19. TCRdb re-called the 5' RACE reads with MiXCR, one entry per CDR3 protein. The sample lists approximately 190,000 distinct CDR3 sequences, around 20% occurring once. This CDR3 has 15 residues. The V gene end was trimmed by 1 base and the J gene end by 7 bases; junction bases not matched to a gene: 4. Germline V gene lookup returns CDR1 SGHVS and CDR2 FQNEAQ. In its sample, this clonotype was seen a few times. The sequencing sample was made of PBMCs or a T cell subset sorted from them (not recorded which). The genes are TRBV7-8 and TRBJ2-2; TRBD1 matches 9 bases. This receptor was obtained from an adult woman who had mild COVID-19 (a few samples of this study predate the infection). Cell type and time point are not known. The CDR3 sequence is CASSLGTGVFGELFF. The DNA of the CDR3 is TGTGCCAGCAGCTTAGGGACAGGGGTTTTCGGGGAGCTGTTTTTT. The full variable domain, rest sourced from reference TRBV7-8 and TRBJ2-2, is GAGVSQSPRYKVAKRGQDVALRCDPISGHVSLFWYQQALGQGPEFLTYFQNEAQLDKSGLPSDRFFAERPEGSVSTLKIQRTQQEDSAVYLCASSLGTGVFGELFFGEGSRLTVL.